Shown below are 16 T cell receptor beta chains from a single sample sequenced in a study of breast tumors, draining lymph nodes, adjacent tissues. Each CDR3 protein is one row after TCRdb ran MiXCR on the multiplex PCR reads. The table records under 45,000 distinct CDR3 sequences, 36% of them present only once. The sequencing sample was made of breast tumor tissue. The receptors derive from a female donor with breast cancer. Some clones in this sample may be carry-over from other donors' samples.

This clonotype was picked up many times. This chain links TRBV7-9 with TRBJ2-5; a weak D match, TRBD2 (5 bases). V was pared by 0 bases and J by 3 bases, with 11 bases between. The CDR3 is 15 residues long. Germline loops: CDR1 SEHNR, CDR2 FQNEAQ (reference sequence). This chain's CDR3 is CASSLAGDGKETQYF. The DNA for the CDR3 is TGTGCCAGCAGCTTAGCGGGAGACGGGAAAGAGACCCAGTACTTC.

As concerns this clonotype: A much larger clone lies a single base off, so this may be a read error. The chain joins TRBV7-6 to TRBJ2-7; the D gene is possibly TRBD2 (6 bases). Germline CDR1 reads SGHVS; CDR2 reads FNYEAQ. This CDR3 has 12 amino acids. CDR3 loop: CTSSPGGFEQYF. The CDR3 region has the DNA TGTACCAGCAGCCCTGGAGGGTTCGAGCAGTACTTC.

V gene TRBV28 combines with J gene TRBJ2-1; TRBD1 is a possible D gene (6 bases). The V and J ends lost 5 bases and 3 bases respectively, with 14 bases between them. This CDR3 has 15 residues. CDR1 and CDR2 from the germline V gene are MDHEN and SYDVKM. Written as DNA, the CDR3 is TGTGCCAGCAGTCTCGGGACATGGGACTACAATGAGCAGTTCTTC. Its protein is CASSLGTWDYNEQFF.

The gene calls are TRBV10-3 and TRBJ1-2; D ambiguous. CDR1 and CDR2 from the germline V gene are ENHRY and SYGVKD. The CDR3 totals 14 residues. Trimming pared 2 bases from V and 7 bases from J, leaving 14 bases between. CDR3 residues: CAISEKARGLGYTF. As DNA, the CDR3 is TGTGCCATCAGTGAGAAGGCGCGGGGTCTTGGCTACACCTTC.

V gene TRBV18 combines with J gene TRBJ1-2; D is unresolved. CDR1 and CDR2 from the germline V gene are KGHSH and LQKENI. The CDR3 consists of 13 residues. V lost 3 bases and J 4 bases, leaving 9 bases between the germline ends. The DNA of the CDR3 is TGTGCCAGCTCACCGGCAGAGGCCTATGGCTACACCTTC. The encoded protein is CASSPAEAYGYTF.

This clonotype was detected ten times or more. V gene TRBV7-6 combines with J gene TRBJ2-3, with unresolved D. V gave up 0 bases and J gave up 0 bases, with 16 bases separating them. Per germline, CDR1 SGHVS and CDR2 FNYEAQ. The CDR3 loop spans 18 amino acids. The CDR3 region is CASSLAETGPGSTDTQYF. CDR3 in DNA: TGTGCCAGCAGCTTAGCCGAGACTGGGCCTGGGAGCACAGATACGCAGTATTTT.

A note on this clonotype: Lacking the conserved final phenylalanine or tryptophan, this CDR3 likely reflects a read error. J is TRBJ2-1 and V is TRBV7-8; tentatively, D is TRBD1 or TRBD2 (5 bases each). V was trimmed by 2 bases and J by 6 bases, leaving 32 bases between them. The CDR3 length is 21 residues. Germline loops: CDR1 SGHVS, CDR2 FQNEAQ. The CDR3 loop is CASSLIRGQGRVSGSINEQFL. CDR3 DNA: TGTGCCAGCAGCTTAATCCGCGGGCAGGGCCGGGTATCAGGGTCCATCAATGAGCAGTTCTTG.

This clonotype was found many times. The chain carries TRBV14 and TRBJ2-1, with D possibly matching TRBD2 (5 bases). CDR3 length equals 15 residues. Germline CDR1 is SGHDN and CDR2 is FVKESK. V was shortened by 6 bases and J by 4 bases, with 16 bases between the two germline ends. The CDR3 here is CASSRMAGSYNEQFF. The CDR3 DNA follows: TGTGCCAGCAGTCGCATGGCGGGCTCATACAATGAGCAGTTCTTC.

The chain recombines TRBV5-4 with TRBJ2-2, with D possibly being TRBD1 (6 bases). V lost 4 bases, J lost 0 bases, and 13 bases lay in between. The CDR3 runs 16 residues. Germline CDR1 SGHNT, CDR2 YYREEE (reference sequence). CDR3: CASSHDRQANTGELFF. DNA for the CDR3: TGTGCCAGCAGCCATGACAGGCAGGCGAACACCGGGGAGCTGTTTTTT.

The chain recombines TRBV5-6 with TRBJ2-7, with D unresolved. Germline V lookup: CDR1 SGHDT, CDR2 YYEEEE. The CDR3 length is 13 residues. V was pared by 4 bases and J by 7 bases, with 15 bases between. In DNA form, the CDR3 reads TGTGCCAGCAGCATTCTAGAGACGGAAGAGCAGTACTTC. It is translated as CASSILETEEQYF.

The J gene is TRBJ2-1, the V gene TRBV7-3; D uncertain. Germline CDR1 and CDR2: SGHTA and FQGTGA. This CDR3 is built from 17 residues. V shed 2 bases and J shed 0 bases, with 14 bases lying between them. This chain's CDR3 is CASSLLPGGPSYNEQFF. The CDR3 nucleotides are TGTGCCAGCAGCTTACTTCCAGGCGGACCCTCCTACAATGAGCAGTTCTTC.

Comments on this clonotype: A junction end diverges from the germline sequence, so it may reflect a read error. The CDR3 DNA is TGTGCCAGCAGCTTAGGTCTAAGAGGGGGGGATGAAAAACTGCTTTTT. It codes for CASSLGLRGGDEKLLF. The rearrangement links TRBV7-2 to TRBJ1-4, with D possibly matching TRBD1 (6 bases). Germline V gene lookup returns CDR1 SGHTA and CDR2 FQGNSA. The CDR3 is 16 residues long.

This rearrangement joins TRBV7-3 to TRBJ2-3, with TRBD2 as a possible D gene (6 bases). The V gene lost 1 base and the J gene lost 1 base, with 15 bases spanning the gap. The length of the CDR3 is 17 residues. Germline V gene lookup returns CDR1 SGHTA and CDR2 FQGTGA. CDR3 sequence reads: CASSLKSGGQGTDTQYF. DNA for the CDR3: TGTGCCAGCAGCTTAAAGTCCGGAGGGCAGGGCACAGATACGCAGTATTTT.

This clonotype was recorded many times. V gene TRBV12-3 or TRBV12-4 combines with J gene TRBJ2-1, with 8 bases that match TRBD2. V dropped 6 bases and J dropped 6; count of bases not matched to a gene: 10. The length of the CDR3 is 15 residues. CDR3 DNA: TGTGCCAGCAGCTCGGGGGGGGGCGGAACCAATGAGCAGTTCTTC. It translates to CASSSGGGGTNEQFF.

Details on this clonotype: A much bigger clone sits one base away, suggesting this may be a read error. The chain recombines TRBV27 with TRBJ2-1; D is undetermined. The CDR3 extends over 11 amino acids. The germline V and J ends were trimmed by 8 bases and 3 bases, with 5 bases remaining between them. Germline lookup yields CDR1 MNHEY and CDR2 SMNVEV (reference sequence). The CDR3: CASGIYNEQFF. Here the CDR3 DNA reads TGTGCCAGCGGTATCTACAATGAGCAGTTCTTC.

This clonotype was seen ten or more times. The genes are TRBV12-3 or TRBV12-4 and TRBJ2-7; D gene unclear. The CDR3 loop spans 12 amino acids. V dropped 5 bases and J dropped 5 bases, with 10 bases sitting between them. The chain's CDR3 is CASSILWDEQYF. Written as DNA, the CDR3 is TGTGCCAGCAGTATCCTCTGGGACGAGCAGTACTTC.